This TCR beta chain was captured by sequencing in a study of long-term antiretroviral therapy in people with HIV. Germline CDR1 and CDR2: SGHTA and FQGNSA. The CDR3 is 12 residues long. Trimming pared 2 bases from V and 8 bases from J, leaving 9 bases between. Survey-level immunoSEQ v3.0 assays were run. Using immunoSEQ multiplex PCR, the repertoire was profiled, and TCRdb retains in-frame clones only, with some absent. The sample lists 21,000 or so clones, approximately 87% seen once, with about 3.3% in the top ten. Of note for this clone: What it binds is not known.

Findings of the study overall: Missing from the dataset were any data on ART adherence, viral resistance or therapy changes. Those clones which expanded before ART made up the dominant part of the repertoire at all time points.

Roughly 0.95-11 million cryopreserved PBMC were held in samples before DNA extraction. The sequence was obtained from a woman between 45 and 60 years old with HIV. The chain combines TRBV7-2 with TRBJ1-2, with D possibly being TRBD1 (5 bases). Source: unsorted PBMCs, taken around 2.7 years after starting antiretroviral therapy. This CDR3 reads CASSLNRLGYTF. The DNA of the CDR3 is TGTGCCAGCAGCTTAAACAGGCTCGGCTACACCTTC.